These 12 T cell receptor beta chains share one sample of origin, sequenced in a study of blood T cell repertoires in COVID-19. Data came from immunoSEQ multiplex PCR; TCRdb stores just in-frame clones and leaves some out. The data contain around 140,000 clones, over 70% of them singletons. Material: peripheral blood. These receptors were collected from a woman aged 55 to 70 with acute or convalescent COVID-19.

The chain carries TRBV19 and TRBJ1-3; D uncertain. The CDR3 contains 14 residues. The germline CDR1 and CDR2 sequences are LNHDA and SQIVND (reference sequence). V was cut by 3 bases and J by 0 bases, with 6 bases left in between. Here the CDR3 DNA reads TGTGCCAGTAGTATCGGGGACTCTGGAAACACCATATATTTT. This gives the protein CASSIGDSGNTIYF.

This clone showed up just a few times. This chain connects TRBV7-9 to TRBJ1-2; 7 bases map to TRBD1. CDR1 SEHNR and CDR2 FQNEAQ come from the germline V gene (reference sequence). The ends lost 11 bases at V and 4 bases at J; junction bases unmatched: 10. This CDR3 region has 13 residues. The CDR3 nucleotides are TGTGCCGCACAGACAGGGATATCCTATGGCTACACCTTC. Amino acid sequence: CAAQTGISYGYTF. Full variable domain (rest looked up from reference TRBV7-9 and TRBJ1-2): DTGVSQNPRHKITKRGQNVTFRCDPISEHNRLYWYRQTLGQGPEFLTYFQNEAQLEKSRLLSDRFSAERPKGSFSTLEIQRTEQGDSAMYLCAAQTGISYGYTFGSGTRLTVV.

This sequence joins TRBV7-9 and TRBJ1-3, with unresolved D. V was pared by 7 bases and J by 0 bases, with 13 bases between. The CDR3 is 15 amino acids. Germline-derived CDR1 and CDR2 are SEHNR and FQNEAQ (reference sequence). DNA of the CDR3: TGTGCCAGCACCTATGGCTCAGTCTCTGGAAACACCATATATTTT. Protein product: CASTYGSVSGNTIYF.

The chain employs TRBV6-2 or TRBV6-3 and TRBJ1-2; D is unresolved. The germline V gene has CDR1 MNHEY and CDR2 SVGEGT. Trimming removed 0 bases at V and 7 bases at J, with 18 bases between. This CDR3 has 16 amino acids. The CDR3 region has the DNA TGTGCCAGCAGTTACTCGATGCCCTACGGTTCGCTTGGCTACACCTTC. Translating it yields CASSYSMPYGSLGYTF.

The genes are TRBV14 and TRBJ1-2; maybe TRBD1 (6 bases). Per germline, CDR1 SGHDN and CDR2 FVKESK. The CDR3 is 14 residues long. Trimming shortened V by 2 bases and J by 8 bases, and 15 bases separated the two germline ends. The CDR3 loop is CASSQQGRGGGYTF. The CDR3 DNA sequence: TGTGCCAGCAGCCAACAGGGGAGGGGTGGAGGCTACACCTTC.

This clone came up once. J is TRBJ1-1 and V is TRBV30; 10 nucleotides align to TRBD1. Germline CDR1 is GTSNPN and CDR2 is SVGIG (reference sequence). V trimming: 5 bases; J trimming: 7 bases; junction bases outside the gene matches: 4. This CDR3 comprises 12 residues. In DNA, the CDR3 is TGTGCCTGGGGGACAGGGGCGGTTGAAGCTTTCTTT. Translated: CAWGTGAVEAFF.

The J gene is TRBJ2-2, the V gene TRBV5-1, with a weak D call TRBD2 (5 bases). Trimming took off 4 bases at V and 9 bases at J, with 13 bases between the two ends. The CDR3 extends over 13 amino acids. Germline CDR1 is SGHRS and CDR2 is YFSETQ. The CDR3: CASSPEVSRELFF. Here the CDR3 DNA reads TGCGCCAGCAGCCCGGAGGTCTCCCGGGAGCTGTTTTTT. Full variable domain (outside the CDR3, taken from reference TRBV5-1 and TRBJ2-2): KAGVTQTPRYLIKTRGQQVTLSCSPISGHRSVSWYQQTPGQGLQFLFEYFSETQRNKGNFPGRFSGRQFSNSRSEMNVSTLELGDSALYLCASSPEVSRELFFGEGSRLTVL.

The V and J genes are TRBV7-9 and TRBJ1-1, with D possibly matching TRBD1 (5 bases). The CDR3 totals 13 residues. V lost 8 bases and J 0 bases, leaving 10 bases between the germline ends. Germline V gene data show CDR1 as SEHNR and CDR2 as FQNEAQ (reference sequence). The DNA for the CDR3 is TGTGCCAGCCCCAGGGAGCTGAACACTGAAGCTTTCTTT. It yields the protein CASPRELNTEAFF.

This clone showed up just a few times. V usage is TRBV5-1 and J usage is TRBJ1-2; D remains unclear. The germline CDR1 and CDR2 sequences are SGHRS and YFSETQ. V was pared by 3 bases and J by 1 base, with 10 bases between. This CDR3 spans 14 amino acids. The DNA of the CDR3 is TGCGCCAGCAGCTCGGGAGGAGTTAACTATGGCTACACCTTC. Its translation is CASSSGGVNYGYTF. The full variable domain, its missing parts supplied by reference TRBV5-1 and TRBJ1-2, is KAGVTQTPRYLIKTRGQQVTLSCSPISGHRSVSWYQQTPGQGLQFLFEYFSETQRNKGNFPGRFSGRQFSNSRSEMNVSTLELGDSALYLCASSSGGVNYGYTFGSGTRLTVV.

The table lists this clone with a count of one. Here the CDR3 reads CASNRLAGESYNEQFF. The CDR3 DNA is TGTGCCAGCAACAGACTAGCGGGAGAATCCTACAATGAGCAGTTCTTC. V usage is TRBV5-6 and J usage is TRBJ2-1, with 12 bases identical to TRBD2. In germline, CDR1 is SGHDT, CDR2 YYEEEE. This CDR3 is built from 16 residues. With 6 bases clipped from V and 1 base from J, the junction kept 5 bases outside the gene matches.

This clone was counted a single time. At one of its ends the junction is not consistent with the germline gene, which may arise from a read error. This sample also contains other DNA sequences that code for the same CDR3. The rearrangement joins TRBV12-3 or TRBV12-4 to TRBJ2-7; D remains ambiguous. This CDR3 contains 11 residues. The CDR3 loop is CASSYSYEQYF. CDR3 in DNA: TGCGCCAGCAGCTACTCCTACGAGCAGTACTTC.

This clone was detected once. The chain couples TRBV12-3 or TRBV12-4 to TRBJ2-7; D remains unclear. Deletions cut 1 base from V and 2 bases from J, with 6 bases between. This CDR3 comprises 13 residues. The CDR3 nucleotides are TGTGCCAGCAGTTTAGGTCCCGCCTACGAGCAGTACTTC. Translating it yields CASSLGPAYEQYF.